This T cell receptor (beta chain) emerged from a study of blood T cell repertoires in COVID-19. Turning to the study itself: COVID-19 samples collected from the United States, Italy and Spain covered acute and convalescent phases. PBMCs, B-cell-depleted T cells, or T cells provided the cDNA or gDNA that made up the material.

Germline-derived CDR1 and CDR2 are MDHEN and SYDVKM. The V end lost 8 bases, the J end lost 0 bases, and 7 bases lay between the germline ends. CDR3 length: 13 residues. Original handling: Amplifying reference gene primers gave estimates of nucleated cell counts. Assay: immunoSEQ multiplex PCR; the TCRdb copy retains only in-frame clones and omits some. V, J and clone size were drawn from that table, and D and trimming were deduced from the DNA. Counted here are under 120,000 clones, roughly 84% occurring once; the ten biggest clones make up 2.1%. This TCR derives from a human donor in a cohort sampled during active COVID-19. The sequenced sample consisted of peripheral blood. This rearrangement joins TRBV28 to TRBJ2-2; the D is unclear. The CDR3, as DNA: TGTGCCAGCCAGGAAGCGAACACCGGGGAGCTGTTTTTT. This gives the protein CASQEANTGELFF.